This is a list of T cell receptor beta chains from one sample in a study of blood T cell repertoires in COVID-19. The method was immunoSEQ multiplex PCR; TCRdb's version includes in-frame clones alone and lacks a portion of them. Altogether tens of thousands of clones are present, around nine tenths being singletons, with the ten largest covering under 1.5%. The sample comprised peripheral blood. The receptors derive from a human donor in a cohort sampled during active COVID-19. Both conserved end residues are part of each CDR3. Each record gives: CDR3 DNA, CDR3 protein, J gene, CDR3 length, V gene, clone size, D gene. A D gene is named only where the DNA matches it firmly. Only some rows state a clone size, as once, few, many or a class for expanded clones.

TGCAGTGCTAGTTCGCAGATGAATATCGGGGAGCAGTACTTC CSASSQMNIGEQYF TRBJ2-7 14 TRBV20-1 - -
TGTGCCAGCAGTTTTCTCTTCAGGGGGCCAACTGAAGCTTTCTTT CASSFLFRGPTEAFF TRBJ1-1 15 TRBV6-5 - TRBD1
TGTGCCAGCAGGAGATGGAGCTCTCTCTCCTACGAGCAGTACTTC CASRRWSSLSYEQYF TRBJ2-7 15 TRBV21-1 - -
TGTGCCAGCTCACCATCGAAGGGCGGACTTCTCAACTATGGCTACACCTTC CASSPSKGGLLNYGYTF TRBJ1-2 17 TRBV18 - -
TGTGCCAGCAGCCCCCAGGGGGGCGCATATGAGCAGTTCTTC CASSPQGGAYEQFF TRBJ2-1 14 TRBV7-9 - -
TGCAGCGTTGCGGAACAGGACATCAACACCGGGGAGCTGTTTTTT CSVAEQDINTGELFF TRBJ2-2 15 TRBV29-1 few -
TGTGCCAGCAGCCACGGGGTATGGACCCAGTACTTC CASSHGVWTQYF TRBJ2-5 12 TRBV14 once -
TGTGCCAGCAGCCCTGGGACTAGCGGGCTCACAGATACGCAGTATTTT CASSPGTSGLTDTQYF TRBJ2-3 16 TRBV13 - TRBD2
TGTGCCAGCTCACCAGGTCAGGGGGATAGTCAGCCCCAGCATTTT CASSPGQGDSQPQHF TRBJ1-5 15 TRBV18 - TRBD1
TGTGCCAGCAGCTTGAATTCCGGACTAGCGGGAGCTGCAGTCGTGGATACGCAGTATTTT CASSLNSGLAGAAVVDTQYF TRBJ2-3 20 TRBV5-4 - TRBD2
TGTGCCTGGAACAAACCGGGACTTCAGAATACCCAGACCCAGTACTTC CAWNKPGLQNTQTQYF TRBJ2-5 16 TRBV30 - -
TGTGCCAGCAGTGAAGTAAGGGGGAACACTGAAGCTTTCTTT CASSEVRGNTEAFF TRBJ1-1 14 TRBV6-1 once -
TGTGCCAGCAGCTTTCCATCAGGGGGCCCCTATGGCTACACCTTC CASSFPSGGPYGYTF TRBJ1-2 15 TRBV5-6 - TRBD1
TGCAGCACCAAAACCGGGAGCTCTGGAAACACCATATATTTT CSTKTGSSGNTIYF TRBJ1-3 14 TRBV29-1 - -
TGCAGCGTTGTTGTCGCCTACACAGATACGCAGTATTTT CSVVVAYTDTQYF TRBJ2-3 13 TRBV29-1 - -
TGTGCCAGCAGCCGCGGAGGGGACAGGGCAGATACGCAGTATTTT CASSRGGDRADTQYF TRBJ2-3 15 TRBV9 - TRBD1
TGTGCCAGCACTTCTTCCGGGACAGGGGTGTACAATGAGCAGTTCTTC CASTSSGTGVYNEQFF TRBJ2-1 16 TRBV27 - TRBD1
TGTGCCACCAGCAGGGAACAACAGGGGGCCGGTGGCTACACCTTC CATSREQQGAGGYTF TRBJ1-2 15 TRBV15 once TRBD1
TGTGCCAGTAGTATAGGGCAGGTACTTGGAAACACCATATATTTT CASSIGQVLGNTIYF TRBJ1-3 15 TRBV19 - -
TGTGCCAGCAGTTCTCCGAACGCGTACGAGCAGTACTTC CASSSPNAYEQYF TRBJ2-7 13 TRBV28 - -
TGTGCCACCGACCCCCCTCCGGGACAGGGAGGGTATGGCTACACCTTC CATDPPPGQGGYGYTF TRBJ1-2 16 TRBV28 - TRBD1
TGTGCCAGCAGTCAGACAGGACTTAGCAATCAGCCCCAGCATTTT CASSQTGLSNQPQHF TRBJ1-5 15 TRBV27 - -
TGTGCCACCAGTGGCCTACGGCCAGGCCAAGAGACCCAGTACTTC CATSGLRPGQETQYF TRBJ2-5 15 TRBV24-1 - -
TGTGCCACGGTCACAGCCCTAACCTACGAGCAGTACTTC CATVTALTYEQYF TRBJ2-7 13 TRBV7-9 few -
TGCGCCAGCAGCATTGGAGGACAGGGGTGGATCGGGGAGCTGTTTTTT CASSIGGQGWIGELFF TRBJ2-2 16 TRBV5-1 - TRBD1
TGTGCCAGCAGCCAGTGGACTAGCGGGTCGTTTTACGAGCAGTACTTC CASSQWTSGSFYEQYF TRBJ2-7 16 TRBV4-2 - TRBD2
TGTGCCAGTAGTAGGGGCGGGAGGGCCCATTTAAGCGAGCAGTTCTTC CASSRGGRAHLSEQFF TRBJ2-1 16 TRBV19 - TRBD2
TGTGCCAGCAGCCCACCCGGACAGGGCTCTGAAGCTTTCTTT CASSPPGQGSEAFF TRBJ1-1 14 TRBV3-1/TRBV3-2 - TRBD1
TGTGCCAGCAGAAGACAGGGCGACTCACCCCTCCACTTT CASRRQGDSPLHF TRBJ1-6 13 TRBV12-3/TRBV12-4 - TRBD1
TGTGCCAGCAGCCTGGGTTACAGCGGTTCACCCCTCCACTTT CASSLGYSGSPLHF TRBJ1-6 14 TRBV6-6 - -
TGTGCCAGCAGTGAATATATACTAGCGGGAGCTGGAGAGCAGTTCTTC CASSEYILAGAGEQFF TRBJ2-1 16 TRBV25-1 - TRBD2
TGTGCCATCAGTGGCCGGGGACAGACTGGAAACACCATATATTTT CAISGRGQTGNTIYF TRBJ1-3 15 TRBV10-3 once TRBD1
TGTGCCAGCAGTGAAGCGCACGTCAGGGCTACTGAAGCTTTCTTT CASSEAHVRATEAFF TRBJ1-1 15 TRBV2 - -
TGTGCCAGCATTGGGGGGTGGACTGAAGCTTTCTTT CASIGGWTEAFF TRBJ1-1 12 TRBV7-2 - -
TGTGCCAGCAGCCGGGCGGGTAACTATGGCTACACCTTC CASSRAGNYGYTF TRBJ1-2 13 TRBV5-4 - -
TGTGCCAGCAGCCAAGTAAGGGGGCTAGCCGCCCTAAATGAGCAGTTCTTC CASSQVRGLAALNEQFF TRBJ2-1 17 TRBV3-1/TRBV3-2 - TRBD1
TGTGCCAGCAGCAAACGTGGGACTCCTAAAGGGGATACGCAGTATTTT CASSKRGTPKGDTQYF TRBJ2-3 16 TRBV21-1 - -
TGTGCCAGCAGCGCAGGGGATCGGGTCTATGGCTACACCTTC CASSAGDRVYGYTF TRBJ1-2 14 TRBV6-5 - -
TGTGCCAGCGGTGGCCATAGCACAGATACGCAGTATTTT CASGGHSTDTQYF TRBJ2-3 13 TRBV7-9 - -
TGCAGCCACTACTACCAGGGAAATGAGCAGTTCTTC CSHYYQGNEQFF TRBJ2-1 12 TRBV29-1 - -
TGTGCCAGCAGCTTAGCGCTACTAGCGGGGCCTGGTGAGCAGTTCTTC CASSLALLAGPGEQFF TRBJ2-1 16 TRBV7-6 - TRBD2
TGTGCCAGCAGCCCGGTGAGCGGCTACAATGAGCAGTTCTTC CASSPVSGYNEQFF TRBJ2-1 14 TRBV3-1/TRBV3-2 - -
TGTGCCATCAGCCGGACTAGCGGGATTGGTGATACGCAGTATTTT CAISRTSGIGDTQYF TRBJ2-3 15 TRBV10-3 - TRBD2
TGTGCCAGCAGTTTTCGAGCGGGAACAAACATTCAGTACTTC CASSFRAGTNIQYF TRBJ2-4 14 TRBV6-2/TRBV6-3 - TRBD2
TGTGCCAGCAGCCAAGATGAGGCTGCAGATACGCAGTATTTT CASSQDEAADTQYF TRBJ2-3 14 TRBV3-1/TRBV3-2 - -
TGTGCCAGCAGTTGGGGACAGGGGGCGGGCGAGCAGTACTTC CASSWGQGAGEQYF TRBJ2-7 14 TRBV6-5 - TRBD1
TGTGCCAGCAGCTTAGTTGGACTAGACTACAATGAGCAGTTCTTC CASSLVGLDYNEQFF TRBJ2-1 15 TRBV11-2 - TRBD2
TGTGCCACTGGGGGCTGGGGACGGTCTACAGATACGCAGTATTTT CATGGWGRSTDTQYF TRBJ2-3 15 TRBV27 - -
TGTGCCAGCAGCTTATTAGCGGGAGTTTGGAATGAGCAGTTCTTC CASSLLAGVWNEQFF TRBJ2-1 15 TRBV7-2 - TRBD2
TGCGCCAGCAGCGCGACTAGCGGGAGCTCCTACGAGCAGTACTTC CASSATSGSSYEQYF TRBJ2-7 15 TRBV5-1 few TRBD2